Listed here is a single TCR beta chain. This sample was taken from a study of control samples from healthy donors and cancer patients. The repertoire was sequenced with immunoSEQ multiplex PCR; TCRdb's copy has only in-frame clones and lacks some. Of tens of thousands of clones in the sample, approximately 94% were seen once. The TCR comes from a woman between 40 and 50 years old with lung cancer. The sample consisted of PBMCs.

CDR3 sequence (DNA): TGTGCCAGCAGCCATACGCCGGGACAGAGCACCTACGAGCAGTACTTC. As protein: CASSHTPGQSTYEQYF. This rearrangement joins TRBV4-2 to TRBJ2-7; 7 bases agree with TRBD1. The CDR3 length is 16 residues. The J segment lost 2 bases and the V segment lost 3 bases, leaving 10 bases of the junction unmatched. The germline gives CDR1 LGHNA, CDR2 YNFKEQ.